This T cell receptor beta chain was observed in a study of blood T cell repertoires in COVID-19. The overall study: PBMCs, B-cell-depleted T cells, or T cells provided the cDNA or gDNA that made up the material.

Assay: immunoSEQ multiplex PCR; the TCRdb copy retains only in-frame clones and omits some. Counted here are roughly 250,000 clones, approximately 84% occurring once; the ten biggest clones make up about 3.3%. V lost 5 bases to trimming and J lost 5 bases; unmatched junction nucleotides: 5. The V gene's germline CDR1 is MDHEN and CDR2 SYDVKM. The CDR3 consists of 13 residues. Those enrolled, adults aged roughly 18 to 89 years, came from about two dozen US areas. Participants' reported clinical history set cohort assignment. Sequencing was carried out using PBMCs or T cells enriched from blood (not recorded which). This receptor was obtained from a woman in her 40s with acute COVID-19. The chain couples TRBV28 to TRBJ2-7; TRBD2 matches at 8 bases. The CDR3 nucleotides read TGTGCCAGCAGTAGGACTAGCATCCACGAGCAGTACTTC. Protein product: CASSRTSIHEQYF.